The 4 T cell receptor beta chains presented below share a single source sample, sequenced in a study of multiple sclerosis patients with progressive multifocal leukoencephalopathy. Time point described: roughly 6 months of natalizumab therapy. Assay used: immunoSEQ multiplex PCR; TCRdb lists only in-frame clones, some missing. The top ten clones hold less than 1.6% of a sample with about 30,000 clones, about nine tenths of them seen once. This material consisted of PBMCs, taken from a patient treated with natalizumab. The receptors originated from a human donor with multiple sclerosis.

The V gene is TRBV4-1, the J gene TRBJ2-3; TRBD1 might be the D (6 bases). The CDR3 has 17 residues. Deletions cut 0 bases from V and 0 bases from J, with 13 bases between. Looked up from germline, CDR1 is MGHRA and CDR2 is YSYEKL. The DNA for the CDR3 is TGCGCCAGCAGCCAAGATCTCGCAGGGGCCAGCACAGATACGCAGTATTTT. It is translated as CASSQDLAGASTDTQYF.

The V call is TRBV7-8, the J call TRBJ2-2; 9 nucleotides align to TRBD2. The V gene end was trimmed by 0 bases and the J gene end by 6 bases; junction bases not matched to a gene: 11. Germline assignment: CDR1 SGHVS and CDR2 FQNEAQ. The CDR3 loop spans 18 amino acids. As DNA, the CDR3 is TGTGCCAGCAGCTTAGCCCTCCTAGCGGGGTATCGCGCCGGGGAGCTGTTTTTT. Amino acid sequence: CASSLALLAGYRAGELFF.

The J gene is TRBJ1-1, the V gene TRBV6-1; D is undetermined. V shed 1 base and J shed 1 base, with 4 bases lying between them. CDR1 MNHNS and CDR2 SASEGT come from the germline V gene. The CDR3 is made up of 13 amino acids. The CDR3, as DNA: TGTGCCAGCAGTGAAGTGTCGAACACTGAAGCTTTCTTT. Translating it yields CASSEVSNTEAFF.

The chain employs TRBV27 and TRBJ1-5, with 7 nucleotides matching TRBD1. The CDR3 runs 22 residues. Germline lookup yields CDR1 MNHEY and CDR2 SMNVEV (reference sequence). V was clipped by 6 bases and J by 7 bases; unmatched bases: 33. The DNA for the CDR3 is TGTGCCAGCAGCATTAAGGCACCGGGCTTAGGAGGGGGCGCGAGACTGGTCCAGCCCCAGCATTTT. Residues: CASSIKAPGLGGGARLVQPQHF.